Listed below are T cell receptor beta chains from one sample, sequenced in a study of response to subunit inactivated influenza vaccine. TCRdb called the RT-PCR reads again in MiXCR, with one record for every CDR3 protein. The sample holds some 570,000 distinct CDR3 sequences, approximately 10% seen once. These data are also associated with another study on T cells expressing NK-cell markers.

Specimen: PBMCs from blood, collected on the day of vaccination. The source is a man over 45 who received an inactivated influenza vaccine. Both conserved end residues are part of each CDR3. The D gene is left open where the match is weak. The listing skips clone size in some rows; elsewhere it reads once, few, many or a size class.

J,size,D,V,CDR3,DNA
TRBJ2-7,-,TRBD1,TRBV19,CASSTFGQGGSYEQYF,TGTGCCAGTAGTACTTTTGGACAGGGGGGCTCCTACGAGCAGTACTTC
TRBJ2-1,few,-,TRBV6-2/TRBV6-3,CASSYGSNEQFF,TGTGCCAGCAGTTACGGTAGCAATGAGCAGTTCTTC
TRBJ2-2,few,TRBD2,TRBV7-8,CASSRAGDTGELFF,TGTGCCAGCAGCCGTGCGGGGGACACCGGGGAGCTGTTTTTT
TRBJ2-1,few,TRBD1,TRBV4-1,CASSQIPAGGSYNEQFF,TGCGCCAGCAGCCAGATCCCGGCAGGGGGATCCTACAATGAGCAGTTCTTC
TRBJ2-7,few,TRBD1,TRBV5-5,CASSLGWDRGPKSYEQYF,TGTGCCAGCAGCTTGGGTTGGGACAGGGGGCCAAAGAGCTACGAGCAGTACTTC
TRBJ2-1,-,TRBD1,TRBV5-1,CASSLGQVTNEQFF,TGCGCCAGCAGCTTAGGACAGGTGACCAATGAGCAGTTCTTC
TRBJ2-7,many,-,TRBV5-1,CASSLGGGYYEQYF,TGCGCCAGCAGCTTGGGAGGGGGGTACTACGAGCAGTACTTC
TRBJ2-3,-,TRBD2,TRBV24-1,CATSDRSGLAVPDTQYF,TGTGCCACCAGTGACCGGTCAGGACTAGCGGTACCAGATACGCAGTATTTT
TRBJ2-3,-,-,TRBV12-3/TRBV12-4,CASSFEDPDTQYF,TGTGCCAGCAGTTTCGAGGACCCCGATACGCAGTATTTT
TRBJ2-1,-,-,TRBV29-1,CSVGRARSSEQFF,TGCAGCGTTGGCAGGGCCCGAAGTAGCGAGCAGTTCTTC
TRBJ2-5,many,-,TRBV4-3,CASSQEWGETQYF,TGCGCCAGCAGCCAAGAATGGGGAGAGACCCAGTACTTC
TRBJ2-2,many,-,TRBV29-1,CSVSQGTGGELFF,TGCAGCGTCTCACAGGGCACAGGCGGGGAGCTGTTTTTT
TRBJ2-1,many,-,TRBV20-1,CSARDGGEQFF,TGCAGTGCTAGAGATGGGGGTGAGCAGTTCTTC
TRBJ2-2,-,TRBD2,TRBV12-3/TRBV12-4,CASSPPSGGARAGELFF,TGTGCCAGCAGTCCCCCTAGCGGGGGGGCCAGGGCCGGGGAGCTGTTTTTT
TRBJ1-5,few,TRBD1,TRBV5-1,CASSGTAQPQHF,TGCGCCAGCAGCGGGACAGCCCAGCCCCAGCATTTT
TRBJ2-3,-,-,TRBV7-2,CASSFGGMADTQYF,TGTGCCAGCAGCTTCGGCGGGATGGCAGATACGCAGTATTTT
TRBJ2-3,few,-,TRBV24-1,CATALGVASTDTQYF,TGTGCCACCGCCCTCGGGGTCGCTAGCACAGATACGCAGTATTTT
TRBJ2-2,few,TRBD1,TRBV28,CASNKAGQGATGELFF,TGTGCCAGCAACAAGGCTGGACAGGGGGCAACCGGGGAGCTGTTTTTT
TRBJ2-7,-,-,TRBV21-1,CASSKEGGRALSYEQYF,TGTGCCAGCAGCAAAGAAGGCGGGCGGGCCCTCTCCTACGAGCAGTACTTC
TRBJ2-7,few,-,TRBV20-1,CSARDLRTTGEQYF,TGCAGTGCTAGGGATCTTCGGACAACAGGCGAGCAGTACTTC
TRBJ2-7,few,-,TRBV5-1,CASSLAGFSYEQYF,TGCGCCAGCAGCTTGGCGGGTTTTTCCTACGAGCAGTACTTC
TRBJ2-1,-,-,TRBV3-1,CASSQDLSYNEQFF,TGTGCCAGCAGCCAAGATCTCTCCTACAATGAGCAGTTCTTC
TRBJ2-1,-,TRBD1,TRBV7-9,CASSFTGDNEQFF,TGTGCCAGCAGCTTCACAGGGGACAATGAGCAGTTCTTC
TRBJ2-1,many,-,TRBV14,CASSQASGYNEQFF,TGTGCCAGCAGCCAAGCCTCAGGTTACAATGAGCAGTTCTTC
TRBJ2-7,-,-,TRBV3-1,CASSQDATTYEQYF,TGTGCCAGCAGCCAAGATGCTACCACCTACGAGCAGTACTTC
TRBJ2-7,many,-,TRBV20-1,CSAPDRYEQYF,TGCAGTGCCCCAGATCGCTACGAGCAGTACTTC